The 16 T cell receptor beta chains below were found in one sample sequenced in a study of regulatory T cells in long-lasting Graves disease. Time point: persistent/refractory GD, antithyroid drugs over 5 years with positive TRAb. With RNA extracted from PBMCs as input, the TCR library was made. Arm-PCR of CDR3 regions with iRepertoire HTBI primers generated TCR beta libraries. TCRdb independently ran MiXCR on the multiplex PCR reads; one entry per CDR3 protein. The sample has around 340,000 distinct CDR3 sequences, roughly a fifth seen once; the top ten hold over 25%. The sequenced sample was peripheral blood mononuclear cells (PBMCs), obtained when the disease was refractory, from a patient treated with antithyroid drugs. These receptors were obtained from a female donor with Graves disease.

This clonotype was observed many times. This chain connects TRBV4-1 to TRBJ2-7; 9 nucleotides agree with TRBD2. There are 15 residues in the CDR3. Per the germline V gene, CDR1 is MGHRA and CDR2 is YSYEKL. V lost 0 bases, J lost 10 bases, and 10 bases stayed unmatched. CDR3 amino acids: CASSQEGGGRGHQYF. CDR3 in DNA: TGCGCCAGCAGCCAAGAAGGGGGCGGGAGGGGTCACCAGTACTTC.

In its sample, this clonotype was seen a few times. The chain links TRBV10-2 to TRBJ1-2, with D possibly being TRBD1 (6 bases). The CDR3 spans 16 residues. V shed 3 bases and J shed 5 bases, with 19 bases lying between them. CDR1 is WSHSY and CDR2 is SAAADI in the germline V gene. CDR3: CASSDGRGEGGYGYTF. The CDR3 DNA is TGCGCCAGCAGTGATGGCAGGGGTGAGGGTGGGTATGGCTACACCTTC.

V is TRBV5-4 and J is TRBJ2-5; 8 bases align to TRBD2. The CDR3 contains 16 residues. V lost 2 bases to trimming and J lost 4 bases; unmatched junction nucleotides: 10. Germline V gives CDR1 SGHNT, CDR2 YYREEE (reference sequence). CDR3 bases: TGTGCCAGCAGCTTTAATGCGGGAGGAGGACCAGAGACCCAGTACTTC. Translation gives CASSFNAGGGPETQYF.

There are many counts of this clonotype. V usage is TRBV28 and J usage is TRBJ1-5; 7 nucleotides line up with TRBD1. The ends lost 1 base at V and 2 bases at J; junction bases unmatched: 2. The germline gives CDR1 MDHEN, CDR2 SYDVKM. CDR3 length: 15 amino acids. CDR3 DNA sequence: TGTGCCAGCAGTTTATTTCAGGGGGGCAATCAGCCCCAGCATTTT. It codes for CASSLFQGGNQPQHF.

This clonotype was detected only once. The rearrangement uses TRBV28 and TRBJ2-1; no clear D gene. V gave up 5 bases and J gave up 9 bases, with 5 bases separating them. Germline CDR1 MDHEN, CDR2 SYDVKM. The CDR3 runs 10 residues. CDR3 loop: CASSVTEQFF. CDR3 nucleotides: TGTGCCAGCAGTGTGACTGAGCAGTTCTTC.

This clonotype was counted many times. V gene TRBV4-1 combines with J gene TRBJ1-2, with 8 bases aligning to TRBD1. This CDR3 comprises 16 residues. Trimming cost V 3 bases and J 3 bases; bases outside gene matches: 9. CDR1 is MGHRA and CDR2 is YSYEKL in the germline V gene. This chain's CDR3 is CASSHQSGGRDYGYTF. The DNA of the CDR3 is TGCGCCAGCAGCCATCAATCAGGGGGCAGAGACTATGGCTACACCTTC.

This clonotype has a count of ten or more. The V and J genes are TRBV3-1 and TRBJ1-2; 12 nucleotides align to TRBD1. This CDR3 spans 15 amino acids. J lost 6 bases, V lost 3 bases, and 5 bases had no gene match. Germline V CDR1 and CDR2: LGHDT, YNNKEL (reference sequence). This CDR3 reads CASSHPGQGADGYTF. Here the CDR3 DNA reads TGTGCCAGCAGCCACCCGGGACAGGGGGCCGATGGCTACACCTTC.

The rearrangement links TRBV6-1 to TRBJ2-7, with D perhaps TRBD1 or TRBD2 (6 bases each). Germline V gene lookup returns CDR1 MNHNS and CDR2 SASEGT. This CDR3 has 14 amino acids. Trimming removed 6 bases from V and 3 bases from J, with 15 bases in between. The CDR3 DNA reads as TGTGCCAGCAGCCCGCGGGACAAGTACTACGAGCAGTACTTC. The encoded protein is CASSPRDKYYEQYF.

This clonotype was counted ten times or more. The gene calls are TRBV2 and TRBJ1-5; TRBD1 agrees at 8 bases. The germline gives CDR1 SNHLY, CDR2 FYNNEI. With V trimmed by 5 bases and J by 0 bases, 3 bases remained unmatched. The CDR3 is 15 residues long. The CDR3: CASSRQGNSNQPQHF. As DNA, the CDR3 is TGTGCCAGCAGTAGACAGGGGAATAGCAATCAGCCCCAGCATTTT.

This clonotype was observed many times. CDR3 nucleotide sequence: TGTGCCACCAGCAGAGGGACAGGGGTCAATCAGCCCCAGCATTTT. Residues: CATSRGTGVNQPQHF. The chain uses TRBV15 and TRBJ1-5, with TRBD1 matching over 9 bases. V lost 1 base to trimming and J lost 3 bases; unmatched junction nucleotides: 1. The length of the CDR3 is 15 residues. Germline V gene data show CDR1 as LNHNV and CDR2 as YYDKDF (reference sequence).

This clonotype has only a few counts. The junction differs from germline at one of its ends, possibly a read error. The chain carries TRBV5-1 and TRBJ2-7; D unresolved. CDR1 and CDR2 from the germline V gene are SGHRS and YFSETQ. The CDR3 is 16 residues long. The CDR3 protein is CASSFLTVKSSYEQYF. CDR3 DNA: TGTGCCAGCAGCTTCCTCACGGTGAAATCCTCCTACGAGCAGTACTTC.

This clonotype showed up just a few times. In DNA, the CDR3 is TGTGCCAGCACCGGGGGGGGTTGGGGAACCCCGAGCAATCAGCCCCAGCATTTT. Its protein product is CASTGGGWGTPSNQPQHF. J is TRBJ1-5 and V is TRBV6-1; TRBD1 is a possible D gene (5 bases). Germline CDR1 is MNHNS and CDR2 is SASEGT. V was clipped by 7 bases and J by 1 base, with 23 bases between them. The CDR3 spans 18 residues.

Turning to this clonotype: With a much larger clone just one base away, this may be a read error. The chain is built from TRBV20-1 and TRBJ2-2; D possibly corresponds to TRBD2 (6 bases). Looked up from germline, CDR1 is DFQATT and CDR2 is SNEGSKA (reference sequence). Trimming took 5 bases from V and 6 from J, leaving 22 bases between them. The CDR3 runs to 16 residues. For the CDR3, the DNA is TGCAGTGCTCTTAATACGGGAGCCGTATCGTCCGGGGAGCTGTTTTTT. As protein: CSALNTGAVSSGELFF.

This sequence joins TRBV5-1 and TRBJ2-7; TRBD2 matches at 11 bases. From germline, CDR1 is SGHRS and CDR2 YFSETQ. V gave up 0 bases and J gave up 7 bases; unmatched junction bases: 9. The CDR3 loop spans 16 amino acids. CDR3 in amino acids: CASSLEGLAARGEQYF. The CDR3 nucleotides read TGCGCCAGCAGCTTGGAGGGACTAGCGGCGAGGGGAGAGCAGTACTTC.

The chain has TRBV6-1 and TRBJ2-7; 12 nucleotides line up with TRBD2. The CDR3 loop spans 15 amino acids. After removal of 6 bases from V and 5 bases from J, the junction contained 8 bases not matched to a gene. The V gene's germline CDR1 is MNHNS and CDR2 SASEGT. CDR3 DNA sequence: TGTGCCAGCAGCCTGACTAGCGGGAGTTTTAACGAGCAGTACTTC. Its translation is CASSLTSGSFNEQYF.

The V and J genes are TRBV2 and TRBJ1-5; TRBD1 matches at 8 bases. Germline values: CDR1 SNHLY, CDR2 FYNNEI. V was pared by 3 bases and J by 6 bases, with 19 bases of the junction left unmatched. CDR3 length: 19 residues. Here the CDR3 reads CASSDLDRVFPWISQPQHF. CDR3 bases: TGTGCCAGCAGTGATCTGGACAGGGTTTTCCCATGGATCAGTCAGCCCCAGCATTTT. Full variable domain (outside the CDR3, taken from reference TRBV2 and TRBJ1-5): EPEVTQTPSHQVTQMGQEVILRCVPISNHLYFYWYRQILGQKVEFLVSFYNNEISEKSEIFDDQFSVERPDGSNFTLKIRSTKLEDSAMYFCASSDLDRVFPWISQPQHFGDGTRLSIL.